Listed below are T cell receptor beta chains from one sample, sequenced in a study of response to subunit inactivated influenza vaccine. One entry per CDR3 protein, called by TCRdb with MiXCR from the RT-PCR reads. Here the sample spans hundreds of thousands of distinct CDR3 sequences, approximately 7.1% being singletons. The sequences come from PBMCs from blood, collected roughly 24 months after vaccination. The receptor set was obtained from a man aged 50-75 years who received an inactivated influenza vaccine. Both conserved end residues are part of each CDR3. Fields, in order: J gene, V gene, clone size, CDR3 protein. The listing skips clone size in some rows; elsewhere it reads once, few, many or a size class.

>TRBJ1-5|TRBV4-3|many
CASSQGGDQPQHF
>TRBJ2-1|TRBV2|many
CASSGLAGNEQFF
>TRBJ2-3|TRBV24-1|many
CATSDSTRDRDTDTQYF
>TRBJ2-5|TRBV6-1|-
CDSREGQFQETQYF
>TRBJ1-1|TRBV18|-
CASSPPSRALNTEAFF
>TRBJ2-7|TRBV5-8|-
CASSFRAPRDDEQYF
>TRBJ1-1|TRBV14|-
CASSQVTLTNTEAFF
>TRBJ1-1|TRBV12-3/TRBV12-4|few
CASSSTVGATEAFF
>TRBJ2-7|TRBV27|-
CASSPNGPYSYEQYF
>TRBJ2-7|TRBV7-2|few
CASSLGISLSSYEQYF
>TRBJ1-6|TRBV20-1|-
CSAGRGTDYNSPLHF
>TRBJ1-2|TRBV7-8|many
CASSPDIGYGYTF
>TRBJ2-5|TRBV7-2|-
CASSSQSSGGETQYF
>TRBJ2-1|TRBV20-1|many
CSAKSGGKEQFF
>TRBJ2-1|TRBV7-9|many
CASRRTSGNINEQFF
>TRBJ1-1|TRBV20-1|few
CSARVGGAAFF
>TRBJ2-1|TRBV7-9|once
CASTSYRSNEQFF
>TRBJ1-3|TRBV11-2|-
CASSLVGSYSGNTIYF
>TRBJ2-3|TRBV6-1|few
CASRKTGGADTQYF
>TRBJ2-3|TRBV5-1|-
CASRLGGDSTDTQYF
>TRBJ2-1|TRBV18|many
CASSPSPSSYNEQFF
>TRBJ2-2|TRBV11-3|once
CASSYSDRTGELFF
>TRBJ1-2|TRBV6-2/TRBV6-3|few
CASSYSPQGASYGYTF
>TRBJ2-7|TRBV7-2|-
CASSLSTSGWGEQYF
>TRBJ2-3|TRBV30|few
CASRALSGGADTQYF
>TRBJ1-2|TRBV27|many
CASSTGQDYGYTF
>TRBJ2-1|TRBV7-6|few
CASSLESGSYNEQFF
>TRBJ2-7|TRBV4-2|few
CASSQVQGKTYEQYF
>TRBJ1-1|TRBV6-5|-
CASSYLQGLNTEAFF
>TRBJ2-5|TRBV6-1|-
CASTEVPGAQYF
>TRBJ2-5|TRBV12-3/TRBV12-4|-
CASSFWGLAGEEAETQYF
>TRBJ1-2|TRBV13|-
CASSLLGEESDYGYTF
>TRBJ2-7|TRBV6-5|-
CASSYSPDPSYEQYF
>TRBJ2-5|TRBV11-2|few
CASSPRLASTETQYF
>TRBJ1-6|TRBV15|few
CATSTETGATLHF
>TRBJ2-1|TRBV28|many
CASSLWNQRGGGEQFF
>TRBJ2-1|TRBV7-8|many
CASSLSRRRERGLDNEQFF
>TRBJ2-7|TRBV6-2/TRBV6-3|few
CASSLQGVLYEQYF